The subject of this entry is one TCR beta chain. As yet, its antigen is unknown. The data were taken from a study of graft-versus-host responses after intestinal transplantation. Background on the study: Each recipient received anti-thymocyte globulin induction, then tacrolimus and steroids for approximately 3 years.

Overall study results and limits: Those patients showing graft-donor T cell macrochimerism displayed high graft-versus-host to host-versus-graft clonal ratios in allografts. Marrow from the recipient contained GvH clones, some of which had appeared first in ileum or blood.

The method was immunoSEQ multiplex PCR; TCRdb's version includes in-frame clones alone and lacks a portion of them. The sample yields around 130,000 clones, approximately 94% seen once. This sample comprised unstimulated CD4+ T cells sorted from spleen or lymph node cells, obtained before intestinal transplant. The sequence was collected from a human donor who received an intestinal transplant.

The CDR3 nucleotides are TGTGCCAGCAGCATTCTTGGGGGGCAACAAGGAGATACGCAGTATTTT. Translated, it gives CASSILGGQQGDTQYF. This chain connects TRBV21-1 to TRBJ2-3. TRBV21-1 is classified as a pseudogene. The length of the CDR3 is 16 residues.